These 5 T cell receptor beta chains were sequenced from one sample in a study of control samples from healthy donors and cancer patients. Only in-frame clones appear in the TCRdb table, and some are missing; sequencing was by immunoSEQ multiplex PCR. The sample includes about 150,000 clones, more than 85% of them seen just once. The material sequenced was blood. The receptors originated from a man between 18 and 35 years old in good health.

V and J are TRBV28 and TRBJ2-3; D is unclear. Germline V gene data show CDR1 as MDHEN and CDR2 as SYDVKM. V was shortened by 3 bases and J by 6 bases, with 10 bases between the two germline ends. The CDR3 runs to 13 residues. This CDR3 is CASSFTPIDTQYF. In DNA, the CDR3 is TGTGCCAGCAGTTTCACCCCCATCGATACGCAGTATTTT.

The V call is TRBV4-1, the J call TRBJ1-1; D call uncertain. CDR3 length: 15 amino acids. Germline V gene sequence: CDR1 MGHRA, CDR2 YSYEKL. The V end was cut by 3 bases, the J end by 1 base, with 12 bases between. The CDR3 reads CASSQSSATNTEAFF. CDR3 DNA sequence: TGCGCCAGCAGCCAGAGCTCCGCTACGAACACTGAAGCTTTCTTT.

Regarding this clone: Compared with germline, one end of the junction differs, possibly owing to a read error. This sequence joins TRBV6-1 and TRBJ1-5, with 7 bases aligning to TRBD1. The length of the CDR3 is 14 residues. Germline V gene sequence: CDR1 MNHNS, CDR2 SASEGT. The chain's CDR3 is CASSEDRAYQPQHF. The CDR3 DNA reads TGTGCCAGCAGCGAAGACAGGGCCTATCAGCCCCAGCATTTT.

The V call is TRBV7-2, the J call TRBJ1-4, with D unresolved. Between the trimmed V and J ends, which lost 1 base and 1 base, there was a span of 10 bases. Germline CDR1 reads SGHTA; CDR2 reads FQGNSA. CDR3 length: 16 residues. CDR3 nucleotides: TGTGCCAGCAGCTTAGAGATCGGCCGAACTAATGAAAAACTGTTTTTT. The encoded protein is CASSLEIGRTNEKLFF.

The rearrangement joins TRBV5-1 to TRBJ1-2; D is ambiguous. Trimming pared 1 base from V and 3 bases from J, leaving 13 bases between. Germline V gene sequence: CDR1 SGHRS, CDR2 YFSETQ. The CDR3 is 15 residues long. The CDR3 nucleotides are TGCGCCAGCAGCTTGCAACCAGAGAGCGACTATGGCTACACCTTC. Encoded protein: CASSLQPESDYGYTF.